These T cell receptor beta chains were read from a single sample in a study of cytomegalovirus exposure and HLA in healthy donors. The method was immunoSEQ multiplex PCR; TCRdb's version includes in-frame clones alone and lacks a portion of them. This table has some 110,000 clones, approximately 80% appearing once. Specimen: PBMCs. Receptors were obtained from a woman in her 30s in good health and CMV-seronegative. Both conserved end residues are part of each CDR3. A D gene is named only where the DNA matches it firmly. The size of a clone is reported for some rows only, either as once, few or many, or as a class for expanded clones.

>TRBD2|-|TRBJ2-3|TRBV29-1
TGCAGCGTTGAAGGGACTAAGCGGGAAAACACAGATACGCAGTATTTT
CSVEGTKRENTDTQYF
>-|-|TRBJ1-5|TRBV4-3
TGCGCCAGCAGCCAAGATGCAGGTAGCAATCAGCCCCAGCATTTT
CASSQDAGSNQPQHF
>TRBD1|-|TRBJ1-2|TRBV6-6
TGTGCCAGCAGCCTGGACGGGACAGGGTCAACCTTC
CASSLDGTGSTF
>-|-|TRBJ1-5|TRBV2
TGTGCCAGCAGCGACCTGGGCGCGAAGACGGAAAGCAATCAGCCCCAGCATTTT
CASSDLGAKTESNQPQHF
>-|once|TRBJ2-7|TRBV5-6
TGTGCCAGCAGCTTTGGAGGCCCTTACGAGCAGTACTTC
CASSFGGPYEQYF
>-|-|TRBJ2-2|TRBV28
TGTGCCAGCAGTTTAATGGAGGCCGGGGAGCTGTTTTTT
CASSLMEAGELFF
>TRBD2|-|TRBJ2-7|TRBV5-8
TGTGCCAGCAGCTTGCTGTCTAGCGGATTCTCCTACGAGCAGTACTTC
CASSLLSSGFSYEQYF
>-|-|TRBJ1-2|TRBV6-4
TGTGCCAGCAGTGACTCGGGCCCCACCGGGGTCTATGGCTACACCTTC
CASSDSGPTGVYGYTF
>-|-|TRBJ1-5|TRBV19
TGTGCCAGTAGCCCTACAGGGTACCAGCCCCAGCATTTT
CASSPTGYQPQHF
>TRBD1|-|TRBJ1-2|TRBV5-5
TGTGCCAGCAGCTTCGCGACTCTCGGACAGGGGGCCCCCCATGGCTACACCTTC
CASSFATLGQGAPHGYTF
>-|once|TRBJ2-1|TRBV29-1
TGCAGCGTTGGGGTCGGGAGGGGGCACAATGAGCAGTTCTTC
CSVGVGRGHNEQFF
>TRBD1|-|TRBJ1-5|TRBV30
TGTGCCTGGAGTGGGGGACAGGGAGGCGGACAGCCCCAGCATTTT
CAWSGGQGGGQPQHF
>-|-|TRBJ1-5|TRBV27
TGTGCCAGCAGTTTAAACAGTCGCAATCAGCCCCAGCATTTT
CASSLNSRNQPQHF
>-|-|TRBJ2-1|TRBV12-5
TGTGCTAGTGGTTTGGTACGAGGAGGGAGTGAGCAGTTCTTC
CASGLVRGGSEQFF
>TRBD1|-|TRBJ1-2|TRBV7-9
TGTGCCAGCAGCATCCCTGACAGGGGGCAAAATGGCTACACCTTC
CASSIPDRGQNGYTF
>-|-|TRBJ1-2|TRBV30
TGTGCCTGGAGTGGAGGGATTGAAGGCTACACCTTC
CAWSGGIEGYTF
>TRBD2|-|TRBJ2-1|TRBV6-5
TGTGCCAGCAAGAGCGGGAACGCCTACAATGAGCAGTTCTTC
CASKSGNAYNEQFF
>TRBD1|-|TRBJ1-2|TRBV23-1
TGCGCCAGCAGAACCCGGGACAGCAACTATGGCTACACCTTC
CASRTRDSNYGYTF
>TRBD1|-|TRBJ2-7|TRBV9
TGTGCCAGCAGCGAAACGGGACAGGGTACGCGGGAGCAGTACTTC
CASSETGQGTREQYF
>-|-|TRBJ2-5|TRBV2
TGTGCCAGCAGTGACGTGGGAGGAGAGACCCAGTACTTC
CASSDVGGETQYF
>TRBD2|-|TRBJ2-7|TRBV5-1
TGCGCCAGCAGCTTGGATATAGCGGGTCTCTCCTACGAGCAGTACTTC
CASSLDIAGLSYEQYF
>TRBD1|-|TRBJ1-2|TRBV30
TGTGCCTGGAGTACCGGACAGGACTATGGCTACACCTTC
CAWSTGQDYGYTF
>TRBD2|few|TRBJ2-3|TRBV19
TGTGCCAGTAGTTCGGGGACTAGCGGGGGGGACCCGCAGTATTTT
CASSSGTSGGDPQYF
>-|-|TRBJ2-3|TRBV7-8
TGTGCCAGCAGCGACCCGGGCACCGACGGGACAAATCCCGATACGCAGTATTTT
CASSDPGTDGTNPDTQYF
>TRBD2|-|TRBJ2-1|TRBV5-1
TGCGCCAGCAGCTTTAGCGGGAATAGTGAGCAGTTCTTC
CASSFSGNSEQFF
>-|-|TRBJ1-5|TRBV5-8
TGTGCCAGCAGCCCAGAGACAGACCTTAGCAATCAGCCCCAGCATTTT
CASSPETDLSNQPQHF
>TRBD1|-|TRBJ1-2|TRBV4-1
TGCGCCAGCAGCCAAGAACAGGGGGCAGATGGCTACACCTTC
CASSQEQGADGYTF
>TRBD1|once|TRBJ1-1|TRBV15
TGTGCCACCAGCAGACTAACAGGGGCTGAAGCTTTCTTT
CATSRLTGAEAFF
>-|-|TRBJ1-2|TRBV6-5
TGTGCCAGCGGGCCCAACTATGGCTACACCTTC
CASGPNYGYTF
>TRBD1|few|TRBJ1-2|TRBV6-4
TGTGCCAGCAGTGACCAGGGGGCGGCTGGCTACACCTTC
CASSDQGAAGYTF
>-|-|TRBJ2-1|TRBV7-3
TGTGCCAGCAGCTTAAGTTCTTACAATGAGCAGTTCTTC
CASSLSSYNEQFF
>-|-|TRBJ1-1|TRBV5-8
TGTGCCAGCAGCTCCCAGATGAACACTGAAGCTTTCTTT
CASSSQMNTEAFF
>-|-|TRBJ1-5|TRBV6-5
TGTGCCAGCAGTCCCTCAGCCGGGGTGGTTCAGCCCCAGCATTTT
CASSPSAGVVQPQHF
>-|once|TRBJ1-1|TRBV10-2
TGCGCCAGCAATGGGGCGGGGGACACTGAAGCTTTCTTT
CASNGAGDTEAFF
>-|-|TRBJ2-1|TRBV18
TGTGCCAGCACGGGTAGTACCTACAATGAGCAGTTCTTC
CASTGSTYNEQFF
>-|-|TRBJ1-5|TRBV2
TGTGCCAGCAGCCGACGCAGGGTAGATCAGCCCCAGCATTTT
CASSRRRVDQPQHF
>-|-|TRBJ1-6|TRBV6-6
TGTGCCAGCAGCCCCACTCCCCGAACCGGGTCACCCCTCCACTTT
CASSPTPRTGSPLHF
>-|-|TRBJ2-7|TRBV27
TGTGCCAGCGGGCCCGGGCGGGGCCCCTACGAGCAGTACTTC
CASGPGRGPYEQYF
>-|-|TRBJ1-4|TRBV27
TGTGCCAGCAAGGGCGGGAATGAAAAACTGTTTTTT
CASKGGNEKLFF
>TRBD1|-|TRBJ1-6|TRBV6-5
TGTGCCAGCAGTTACGGGACAGGCAACTCACCCCTCCACTTT
CASSYGTGNSPLHF
>-|-|TRBJ1-2|TRBV7-9
TGTGCCAGCAGCTTAGACAGGGCTAACTATGGCTACACCTTC
CASSLDRANYGYTF
>-|-|TRBJ1-5|TRBV27
TGTGCCAGCAGAAGTGGAGTTTATCAGCCCCAGCATTTT
CASRSGVYQPQHF